Listed below are T cell receptor beta chains from one sample, sequenced in a study of breast tumors, draining lymph nodes, adjacent tissues. TCRdb fed the multiplex PCR reads into MiXCR, producing one record per CDR3 protein. The table shows 45,000 to 65,000 distinct CDR3 sequences, with roughly 39% occurring only once. Sequencing was carried out using breast tumor tissue. The receptors were gathered from a female donor with breast cancer. Some clones in this sample may be carry-over from other donors' samples. The CDR3 runs from the conserved cysteine through the conserved F or W. The D gene is left open where the match is weak. The size field is filled for only some rows; it gives once, few, many or a size class.

v_call	clone_size	j_call	d_call	cdr3_aa	cdr3_nt
TRBV18	many	TRBJ2-3	.	CASSPQSTDTQYF	TGTGCCAGCTCACCCCAGAGCACAGATACGCAGTATTTT
TRBV10-3	many	TRBJ1-5	TRBD1	CAISAGQETNQPQHF	TGTGCCATCAGTGCGGGACAGGAAACGAATCAGCCCCAGCATTTT
TRBV27	few	TRBJ2-1	TRBD2	CASSFHRLAGEVWEQFF	TGTGCCAGCAGTTTTCATAGGCTAGCGGGAGAGGTCTGGGAGCAGTTCTTC
TRBV11-3	many	TRBJ2-1	TRBD2	CASSLGTSGVYNEQFF	TGTGCCAGCAGCTTAGGGACTAGCGGGGTCTACAATGAGCAGTTCTTC
TRBV20-1	.	TRBJ2-7	TRBD2	CSAREWDTGGYEQYF	TGCAGTGCTAGAGAGTGGGATACCGGGGGGTACGAGCAGTACTTC
TRBV15	few	TRBJ1-6	.	CSYNSPLHF	TGCTCCTATAATTCACCCCTCCACTTT
TRBV7-9	many	TRBJ2-1	.	CASSSPIEGIDEQFF	TGTGCCAGCAGCTCCCCGATCGAAGGTATCGATGAGCAGTTCTTC
TRBV6-2/TRBV6-3	.	TRBJ2-7	.	CASGRRDEQYF	TGTGCCAGTGGGCGGCGGGACGAGCAGTACTTC
TRBV5-6	.	TRBJ1-5	TRBD1	CASSLGGGQNQPQHF	TGTGCCAGCAGCTTGGGAGGGGGCCAAAATCAGCCCCAGCATTTT
TRBV20-1	many	TRBJ2-1	TRBD2	CSAPGLATNEQFF	TGCAGCGCCCCAGGACTAGCCACCAATGAGCAGTTCTTC
TRBV6-5	many	TRBJ1-5	TRBD1	CASRGQNSNQPQHF	TGTGCCAGCAGGGGACAGAATAGCAACCAGCCCCAGCATTTT
TRBV6-6	.	TRBJ1-6	.	CASSRQGRTTHNSPLHF	TGTGCCAGCAGTCGCCAGGGGAGGACGACCCATAATTCACCCCTCCACTTT
TRBV5-1	many	TRBJ2-5	.	CASSPGTDQETQYF	TGCGCCAGCAGCCCAGGGACTGACCAAGAGACCCAGTACTTC
TRBV4-1	many	TRBJ2-3	TRBD2	CASSQVRAGVKDTQYF	TGCGCCAGCAGCCAAGTAAGGGCGGGAGTGAAAGATACGCAGTATTTT
TRBV5-5	.	TRBJ2-3	TRBD2	CASRRGLASNTQYF	TGTGCCAGCAGGAGAGGACTAGCGTCAAATACGCAGTATTTT
TRBV7-9	many	TRBJ1-1	TRBD1	CASSLVRDRVTEAFF	TGTGCCAGCAGCTTAGTCCGGGACAGGGTTACTGAAGCTTTCTTT
TRBV5-4	once	TRBJ2-5	TRBD2	CASSLVSSGRAHKETQYF	TGTGCCAGCAGCTTGGTGTCTAGCGGGAGGGCCCATAAAGAGACCCAGTACTTC
TRBV7-2	many	TRBJ2-3	.	CASSPMSSTDTQYF	TGTGCCAGCAGCCCCATGTCTAGCACAGATACGCAGTATTTT
TRBV7-2	many	TRBJ1-6	.	CASSSKAGVGASPLHF	TGTGCCAGCAGCTCAAAGGCCGGAGTGGGAGCTTCACCCCTCCACTTT
TRBV18	.	TRBJ1-6	TRBD1	CASSETGNNSPLHF	TGTGCCAGCTCGGAGACAGGGAATAATTCACCCCTCCACTTT
TRBV6-6	.	TRBJ2-7	TRBD1	CASISGTGGSYEQYF	TGTGCCAGCATATCCGGGACAGGGGGCTCCTACGAGCAGTACTTC
TRBV19	.	TRBJ2-1	TRBD2	CATVTSGNEQFF	TGTGCCACCGTAACTAGCGGGAATGAGCAGTTCTTC
TRBV19	once	TRBJ1-5	.	CASSMSVDQPQHF	TGTGCCAGTAGTATGAGTGTGGATCAGCCCCAGCATTTT
TRBV4-3	many	TRBJ2-7	TRBD1	CASSQQIPGQGAYEQYF	TGCGCCAGCAGCCAACAAATCCCGGGACAGGGGGCCTACGAGCAGTACTTC
TRBV7-4	.	TRBJ2-3	.	CASSFGTEVNTDTQYF	TGTGCCAGCAGTTTCGGGACGGAAGTAAACACTGATACGCAGTATTTT
TRBV20-1	.	TRBJ2-7	.	CSARDVASGASYEQYF	TGCAGTGCTAGAGATGTTGCCAGCGGAGCCTCCTACGAGCAGTACTTC
TRBV10-3	many	TRBJ2-1	TRBD2	CAISSGLAGPHNEQFF	TGTGCCATCAGTTCGGGACTAGCGGGACCACACAATGAGCAGTTCTTC
TRBV2	.	TRBJ1-2	TRBD1	CASSKDRGSYGYTF	TGTGCCAGCAGTAAGGACAGGGGAAGCTATGGCTACACCTTC
TRBV6-9	many	TRBJ2-2	.	CASSSSTGELFF	TGTGCCAGCAGTTCTTCAACCGGGGAGCTGTTTTTT
TRBV6-5	.	TRBJ1-5	TRBD1	CASRSGTGPFGDQPQHF	TGTGCCAGCAGATCCGGGACAGGGCCGTTTGGAGATCAGCCCCAGCATTTT
TRBV7-9	once	TRBJ1-4	.	CASSSGTNEKLFF	TGTGCCAGCAGCTCGGGGACTAATGAAAAACTGTTTTTT
TRBV9	many	TRBJ2-1	.	CASSVAVAGVDNEQFF	TGTGCCAGCAGCGTAGCAGTGGCAGGGGTCGACAATGAGCAGTTCTTC
TRBV9	many	TRBJ1-4	.	CASSTGHSNEKLFF	TGTGCCAGCAGCACGGGACATTCTAATGAAAAACTGTTTTTT
TRBV5-6	.	TRBJ2-1	TRBD2	CASSGSGTLSNEQFF	TGTGCCAGCAGCGGTAGCGGGACCTTAAGCAATGAGCAGTTCTTC
TRBV2	many	TRBJ2-5	.	CASSEHGSSGETQYF	TGTGCCAGCAGTGAACACGGGAGTAGCGGAGAGACCCAGTACTTC
TRBV28	many	TRBJ2-5	.	CASSHGGSGQETQYF	TGTGCCAGCAGTCATGGGGGTAGCGGCCAAGAGACCCAGTACTTC
TRBV5-5	.	TRBJ1-4	.	CASSKRDTAANEKLFF	TGTGCCAGCAGCAAGAGGGACACCGCAGCTAATGAAAAACTGTTTTTT
TRBV6-6	many	TRBJ2-7	TRBD1	CASSPGGQGYMAEQYF	TGTGCCAGCAGCCCGGGGGGACAGGGTTATATGGCCGAGCAGTACTTC
TRBV28	many	TRBJ1-4	.	CASSLGGATTNEKLFF	TGTGCCAGCAGTTTAGGGGGGGCAACAACTAATGAAAAACTGTTTTTT
TRBV7-6	many	TRBJ2-1	TRBD2	CASSLVSGRSDEQFF	TGTGCCAGCAGCTTAGTTAGCGGGAGGTCGGATGAGCAGTTCTTC
TRBV20-1	.	TRBJ1-4	TRBD1	CSARRQGETHVNNEKLFF	TGCAGTGCTAGACGGCAGGGGGAGACCCACGTCAATAATGAAAAACTGTTTTTT
TRBV19	many	TRBJ2-3	.	CASSSRTVRRGTDTQYF	TGTGCCAGTAGTTCCCGGACAGTTCGGAGGGGCACAGATACGCAGTATTTT
TRBV6-1	many	TRBJ2-3	TRBD2	CASRWGGTSTDTQYF	TGTGCCAGCAGATGGGGGGGGACTAGCACAGATACGCAGTATTTT
TRBV19	.	TRBJ1-5	.	CASSLLTVGNQPQHF	TGTGCCAGTAGCCTCCTGACTGTAGGGAATCAGCCCCAGCATTTT
TRBV28	many	TRBJ1-5	.	CASRRDGSGQPQHF	TGTGCCAGCAGACGTGACGGGTCGGGACAGCCCCAGCATTTT
TRBV29-1	.	TRBJ2-1	TRBD1	CSAGQGGGNNEHFF	TGCAGCGCGGGACAGGGGGGGGGGAATAATGAGCACTTCTTC
TRBV3-1	many	TRBJ1-2	.	CASSPGANYGYTF	TGTGCCAGCAGCCCCGGCGCTAACTATGGCTACACCTTC
TRBV5-8	many	TRBJ1-6	TRBD1	CASSLDRGINSPLHF	TGTGCCAGCAGTCTCGACAGGGGAATTAATTCACCCCTCCACTTT
TRBV7-8	.	TRBJ1-5	.	CASRGVAGSSNQPQHF	TGTGCCAGCAGGGGGGTCGCGGGATCAAGCAATCAGCCCCAGCATTTT
TRBV19	few	TRBJ1-1	TRBD1	CASSIFGTGDTEAFF	TGTGCCAGTAGTATTTTTGGGACAGGCGACACTGAAGCTTTCTTT
TRBV7-9	many	TRBJ2-7	TRBD1	CAGSPPRDRAPYEQYF	TGTGCCGGCAGCCCTCCCCGGGACAGGGCTCCCTACGAGCAGTACTTC
TRBV5-8	many	TRBJ1-2	.	CASSPWKGDGYTF	TGTGCCAGCAGCCCATGGAAAGGAGATGGCTACACCTTC
TRBV20-1	many	TRBJ2-7	TRBD1	CSARSGTGSYEQYF	TGCAGTGCTAGATCCGGGACAGGGTCGTACGAGCAGTACTTC
TRBV14	.	TRBJ1-2	.	CASSQSTASGGYTF	TGTGCCAGCAGCCAATCTACAGCCTCAGGAGGCTACACCTTC
TRBV10-3	.	TRBJ1-3	.	CAISARPAGGNTIYF	TGTGCCATCAGTGCTAGACCGGCGGGGGGAAACACCATATATTTT
TRBV9	many	TRBJ2-5	.	CASSVGVSTRETQYF	TGTGCCAGCAGCGTAGGCGTCAGTACACGCGAGACCCAGTACTTC
TRBV5-8	.	TRBJ2-6	.	CASSARTGIGANVLTF	TGTGCCAGCAGCGCCCGGACGGGAATAGGGGCCAACGTCCTGACTTTC
TRBV7-2	many	TRBJ2-5	.	CASSLGALGTETQYF	TGTGCCAGCAGCTTAGGTGCGCTAGGGACAGAGACCCAGTACTTC